This T cell receptor (beta chain) was recovered during a study of cytomegalovirus exposure and HLA in healthy donors. Concerning this clone itself: What it binds is unknown.

CDR3 length equals 16 residues. Germline CDR1 and CDR2: MNHNY and SVGAGI (reference sequence). V shed 6 bases, J shed 0 bases, and the junction held 5 bases outside the gene matches. Study-level points and caveats: The authors excluded some V segments, including TRBV6-2 and TRBV6-3, as indistinguishable.

Primers included in the PCR were 60 Vbeta and 13 Jbeta primers. The table came from immunoSEQ multiplex PCR; TCRdb's copy has only in-frame clones and leaves some out. The table has more than 150,000 clones, 77% seen once. The clonotype originates from a young man in good health and CMV-seronegative. Input material: PBMCs. The chain carries TRBV6-6 and TRBJ2-6; 7 bases fit TRBD1. This CDR3 reads CASSPGQSSGANVLTF. The CDR3 coding sequence is TGTGCCAGCAGCCCGGGACAGTCCTCTGGGGCCAACGTCCTGACTTTC.